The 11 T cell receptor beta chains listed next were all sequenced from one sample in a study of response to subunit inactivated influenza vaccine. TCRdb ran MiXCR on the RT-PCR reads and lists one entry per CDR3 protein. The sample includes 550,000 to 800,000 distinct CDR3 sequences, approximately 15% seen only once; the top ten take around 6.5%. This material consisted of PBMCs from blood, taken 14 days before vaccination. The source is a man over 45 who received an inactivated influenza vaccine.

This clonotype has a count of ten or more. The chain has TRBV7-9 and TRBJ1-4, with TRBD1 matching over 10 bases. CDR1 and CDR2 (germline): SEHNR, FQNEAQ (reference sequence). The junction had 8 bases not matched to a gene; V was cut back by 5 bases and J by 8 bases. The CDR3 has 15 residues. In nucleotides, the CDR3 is TGTGCCAGCAGCCCGACCGGGACAGGGGTGGAAAAACTGTTTTTT. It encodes CASSPTGTGVEKLFF.

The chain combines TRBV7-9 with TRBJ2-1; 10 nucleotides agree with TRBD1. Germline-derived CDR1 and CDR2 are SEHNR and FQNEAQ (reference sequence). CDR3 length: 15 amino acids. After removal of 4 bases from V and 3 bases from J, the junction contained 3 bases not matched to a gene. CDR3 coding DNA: TGTGCCAGCAGCTCCGGACAGGGGGACTACAATGAGCAGTTCTTC. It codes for CASSSGQGDYNEQFF. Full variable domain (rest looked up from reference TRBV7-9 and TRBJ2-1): DTGVSQNPRHKITKRGQNVTFRCDPISEHNRLYWYRQTLGQGPEFLTYFQNEAQLEKSRLLSDRFSAERPKGSFSTLEIQRTEQGDSAMYLCASSSGQGDYNEQFFGPGTRLTVL.

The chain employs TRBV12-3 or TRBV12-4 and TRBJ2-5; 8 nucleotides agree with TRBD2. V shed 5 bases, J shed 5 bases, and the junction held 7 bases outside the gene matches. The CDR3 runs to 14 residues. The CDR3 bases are TGTGCCAGCAGTCCGGGAGGGGCGGGGGAGACCCAGTACTTC. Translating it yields CASSPGGAGETQYF.

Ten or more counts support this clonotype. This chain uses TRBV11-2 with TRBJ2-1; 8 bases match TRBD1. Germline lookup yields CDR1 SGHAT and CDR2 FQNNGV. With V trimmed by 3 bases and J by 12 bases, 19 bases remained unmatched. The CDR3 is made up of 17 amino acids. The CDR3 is CASSFISRQGPLQGQFF. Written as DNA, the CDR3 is TGTGCCAGCAGCTTTATTTCCCGACAGGGGCCTTTGCAAGGGCAGTTCTTC.

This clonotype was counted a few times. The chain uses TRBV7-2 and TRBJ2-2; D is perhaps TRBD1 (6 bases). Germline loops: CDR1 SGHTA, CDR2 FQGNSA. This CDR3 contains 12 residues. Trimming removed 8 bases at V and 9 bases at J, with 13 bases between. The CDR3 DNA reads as TGTGCCAGCGGATACAGGGCCAGGGAGCTGTTTTTT. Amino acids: CASGYRARELFF.

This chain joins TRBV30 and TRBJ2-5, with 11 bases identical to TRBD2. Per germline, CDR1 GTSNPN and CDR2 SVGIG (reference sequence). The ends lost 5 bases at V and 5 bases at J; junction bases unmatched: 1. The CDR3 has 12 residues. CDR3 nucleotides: TGTGCCTGGGGGACTAGCGGCGAGACCCAGTACTTC. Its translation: CAWGTSGETQYF.

For the CDR3, the DNA is TGTGCCAGCAGTTACACGGGGAGGGGTGGGTCCAAAAACATTCAGTACTTC. The encoded protein is CASSYTGRGGSKNIQYF. The chain combines TRBV6-5 with TRBJ2-4; TRBD2 matches at 7 bases. Germline V gives CDR1 MNHEY, CDR2 SVGAGI. The length of the CDR3 is 17 residues. V shed 2 bases, J shed 2 bases, and the junction held 9 bases outside the gene matches.

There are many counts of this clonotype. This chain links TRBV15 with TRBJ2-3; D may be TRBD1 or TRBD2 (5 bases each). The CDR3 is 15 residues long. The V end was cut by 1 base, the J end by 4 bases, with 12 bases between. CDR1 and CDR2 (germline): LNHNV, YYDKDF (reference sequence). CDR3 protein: CATSRVGADADTQYF. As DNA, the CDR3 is TGTGCCACCAGCAGAGTCGGGGCAGATGCAGATACGCAGTATTTT.

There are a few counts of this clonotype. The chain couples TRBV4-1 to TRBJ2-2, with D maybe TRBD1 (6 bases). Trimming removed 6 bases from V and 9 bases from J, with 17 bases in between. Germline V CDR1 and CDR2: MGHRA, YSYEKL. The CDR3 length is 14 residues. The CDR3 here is CASRERTDNRELFF. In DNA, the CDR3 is TGCGCCAGCAGGGAGAGGACAGACAACCGGGAGCTGTTTTTT.

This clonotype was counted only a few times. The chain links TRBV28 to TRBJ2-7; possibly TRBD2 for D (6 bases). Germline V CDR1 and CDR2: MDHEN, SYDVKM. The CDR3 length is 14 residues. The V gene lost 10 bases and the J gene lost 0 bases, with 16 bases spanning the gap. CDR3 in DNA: TGTGCCACTTCGACGTGGCGGGACTCCTACGAGCAGTACTTC. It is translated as CATSTWRDSYEQYF. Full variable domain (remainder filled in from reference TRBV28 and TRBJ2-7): DVKVTQSSRYLVKRTGEKVFLECVQDMDHENMFWYRQDPGLGLRLIYFSYDVKMKEKGDIPEGYSVSREKKERFSLILESASTNQTSMYLCATSTWRDSYEQYFGPGTRLTVT.

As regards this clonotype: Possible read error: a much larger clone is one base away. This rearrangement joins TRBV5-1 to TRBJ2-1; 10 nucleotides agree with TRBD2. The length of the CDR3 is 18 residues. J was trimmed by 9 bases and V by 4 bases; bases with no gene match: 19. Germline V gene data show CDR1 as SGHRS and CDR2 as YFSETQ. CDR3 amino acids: CASSPSLAGELHHIEQFF. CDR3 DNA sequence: TGCGCCAGCAGCCCTAGTCTAGCGGGAGAACTTCATCACATTGAGCAGTTCTTC.